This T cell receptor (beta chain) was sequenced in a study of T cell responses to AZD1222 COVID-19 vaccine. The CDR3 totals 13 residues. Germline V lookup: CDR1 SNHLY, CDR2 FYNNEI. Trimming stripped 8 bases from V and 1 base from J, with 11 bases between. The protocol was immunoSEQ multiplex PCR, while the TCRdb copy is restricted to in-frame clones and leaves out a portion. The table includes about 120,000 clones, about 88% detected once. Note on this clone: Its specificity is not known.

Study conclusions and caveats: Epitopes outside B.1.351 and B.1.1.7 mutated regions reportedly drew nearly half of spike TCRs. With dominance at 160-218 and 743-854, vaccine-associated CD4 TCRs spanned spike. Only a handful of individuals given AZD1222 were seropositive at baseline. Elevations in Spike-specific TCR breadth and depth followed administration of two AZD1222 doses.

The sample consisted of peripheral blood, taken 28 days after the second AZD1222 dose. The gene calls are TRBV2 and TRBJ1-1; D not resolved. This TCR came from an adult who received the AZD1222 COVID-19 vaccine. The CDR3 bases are TGTGCCAGCCTGGTTCTTGCGAACACTGAAGCTTTCTTT. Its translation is CASLVLANTEAFF. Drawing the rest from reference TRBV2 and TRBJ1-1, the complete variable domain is EPEVTQTPSHQVTQMGQEVILRCVPISNHLYFYWYRQILGQKVEFLVSFYNNEISEKSEIFDDQFSVERPDGSNFTLKIRSTKLEDSAMYFCASLVLANTEAFFGQGTRLTVV.